One sample yielded the 11 T cell receptor beta chains listed below, sequenced in a study of CD8+ T cells in alopecia areata. It was cDNA, reverse transcribed from extracted RNA, that served as the sequencing template. This table comes from immunoSEQ multiplex PCR, and its TCRdb copy is limited to in-frame clones, with some not included. The table records just over 150,000 clones, about 53% of them present only once. Material: CD8+ T cells sorted from blood, obtained at week 0. The source of these receptors is a human donor with alopecia areata.

V is TRBV7-2 and J is TRBJ2-5, with D hard to call. Trimming stripped 5 bases from V and 5 bases from J, with 12 bases between. The length of the CDR3 is 13 residues. Germline-derived CDR1 and CDR2 are SGHTA and FQGNSA. The CDR3 nucleotides read TGTGCCAGCAGCCCGGCGATGGCGGAGACCCAGTACTTC. This translates into CASSPAMAETQYF.

V usage is TRBV6-5 and J usage is TRBJ2-2; TRBD1 matches 8 bases. The germline gives CDR1 MNHEY, CDR2 SVGAGI. The junction had 3 bases not matched to a gene; V was cut back by 6 bases and J by 3 bases. The CDR3 is 14 residues long. The CDR3 bases are TGTGCCAGCAGGGGGACAGGCGACACCGGGGAGCTGTTTTTT. Translation: CASRGTGDTGELFF.

The rearrangement uses TRBV29-1 and TRBJ1-1; 9 nucleotides line up with TRBD1. CDR3 length: 13 residues. The junction had 9 bases not matched to a gene; V was cut back by 8 bases and J by 5 bases. CDR1 and CDR2 (germline): SQVTM, ANQGSEA. CDR3 coding DNA: TGCAGCACCATGCACAGGGGGCGGACTGAAGCTTTCTTT. It is translated as CSTMHRGRTEAFF.

This clone was counted once. The chain combines TRBV30 with TRBJ1-6; D is unclear. V was clipped by 1 base and J by 6 bases, with 10 bases between them. The CDR3 consists of 14 residues. Germline CDR1 and CDR2: GTSNPN and SVGIG (reference sequence). The CDR3 reads CAWSGGRSNSPLHF. The DNA for the CDR3 is TGTGCCTGGAGTGGCGGCCGAAGTAATTCACCCCTCCACTTT. The variable domain in full, completed from reference TRBV30 and TRBJ1-6, reads SQTIHQWPATLVQPVGSPLSLECTVEGTSNPNLYWYRQAAGRGLQLLFYSVGIGQISSEVPQNLSASRPQDRQFILSSKKLLLSDSGFYLCAWSGGRSNSPLHFGNGTRLTVT.

This clone was seen a handful of times. The chain employs TRBV7-9 and TRBJ1-1; D is perhaps TRBD1 (6 bases). This CDR3 is 11 amino acids long. The ends were cut back, 5 bases at V and 6 bases at J, with 7 bases in the middle. The germline gives CDR1 SEHNR, CDR2 FQNEAQ (reference sequence). CDR3 nucleotides: TGTGCCAGCAGCGCAGGGGCTGAAGCTTTCTTT. Translation gives CASSAGAEAFF.

This clone was detected a few times. The chain combines TRBV29-1 with TRBJ1-2; D perhaps matches TRBD1 (6 bases). The germline V gene encodes CDR1 SQVTM and CDR2 ANQGSEA. Between the trimmed V and J ends, which lost 1 base and 8 bases, there was a span of 17 bases. The CDR3 is 14 residues long. The DNA for the CDR3 is TGCAGCGTTGAAGGGATGGGGGGCGCTTCCGGCTACACCTTC. Translating gives CSVEGMGGASGYTF.

The chain joins TRBV2 to TRBJ2-5; no firm D call. Germline values: CDR1 SNHLY, CDR2 FYNNEI. The V end lost 4 bases, the J end lost 0 bases, and 12 bases lay between the germline ends. This CDR3 is 15 amino acids long. The CDR3 sequence: CASSGWQLDQETQYF. Written as DNA, the CDR3 is TGTGCCAGCAGTGGATGGCAGCTCGACCAAGAGACCCAGTACTTC.

The chain has TRBV11-2 and TRBJ2-7; D uncertain. CDR1 is SGHAT, CDR2 FQNNGV, per germline. Trimming left V 5 bases short and J 10 bases short, with 15 bases between. The CDR3 contains 12 residues. This CDR3 reads CASSRSQDKQYF. In DNA, the CDR3 is TGTGCCAGCAGCCGTAGCCAAGACAAACAGTACTTC.

The V gene is TRBV7-9, the J gene TRBJ1-1; D is unresolved. Per the germline V gene, CDR1 is SEHNR and CDR2 is FQNEAQ (reference sequence). The CDR3 runs 14 residues. V was clipped by 2 bases and J by 10 bases, with 17 bases between them. The CDR3 protein is CASSLSDGFVSAFF. The CDR3 DNA is TGTGCCAGCAGCTTATCGGACGGTTTTGTATCAGCTTTCTTT.

This clone has only a few counts. One junction end does not reproduce the germline sequence, and a read error may be involved. The rearrangement uses TRBV13 and TRBJ1-1; 9 bases are shared with TRBD1. The V gene's germline CDR1 is PRHDT and CDR2 FYEKMQ (reference sequence). This CDR3 comprises 13 residues. CDR3 region: CASSLGSGTGPDF. The CDR3 DNA follows: TGTGCCAGCAGCTTAGGCTCGGGGACAGGGCCCGACTTT.

This chain uses TRBV7-3 with TRBJ2-5; D tentatively reads TRBD1 or TRBD2 (5 bases each). V lost 4 bases and J 3 bases, leaving 12 bases between the germline ends. Germline V gene lookup returns CDR1 SGHTA and CDR2 FQGTGA. This CDR3 contains 14 residues. The CDR3 loop is CASSSGLGEETQYF. CDR3 bases: TGTGCCAGCAGCTCGGGGCTCGGGGAAGAGACCCAGTACTTC.